This T cell receptor beta chain was obtained from a study of cytomegalovirus exposure and HLA in healthy donors. As for the study in general: T cells numbering approximately 170 million yielded approximately 100 million unique TCR beta sequences in an earlier analysis.

The CDR3 consists of 13 residues. In germline, CDR1 is KGHSH, CDR2 LQKENI. J gave up 2 bases and V 8 bases, and 1 base lay outside the gene matches. Despite likely unrecorded immune exposures, the donors were nominally healthy at the time of sampling. This clone has only a few counts. Its antigen remains unknown. Study-wide findings and caveats: Earlier analysis looked at TCR beta V segments, and most were productive about 90% or about 30% of the time.

60 Vbeta and 13 Jbeta primers were used in PCR. Original handling: Later analysis identified 88 million or so unique TCR beta chains, approximately 11 million shared. The assay was immunoSEQ multiplex PCR, and TCRdb's table has in-frame clones only and misses some. V and J calls and clone size are given by that table; D and trimming were obtained from the DNA. The repertoire holds fewer than 200,000 clones, with 76% as singletons. This chain connects TRBV18 to TRBJ1-3; 9 nucleotides agree with TRBD1. The TCR was taken from a female donor in good health and CMV-seronegative. Sequencing was performed on PBMCs. The CDR3 sequence is CASRQGAGNTIYF. CDR3 DNA sequence: TGTGCCAGCCGACAGGGGGCTGGAAACACCATATATTTT.